This TCR beta chain is from a study of blood T cell repertoires in COVID-19. As for the study in general: Collection of acute and convalescent COVID-19 samples took place in the United States, Italy and Spain. Sources were T cells, B-cell-depleted T cells, or PBMCs; the material itself was cDNA or gDNA.

In the source study's methods: Reference gene primer amplification gave nucleated cell count estimates. Repertoires were generated with immunoSEQ multiplex PCR, while TCRdb's copy carries only in-frame clones and drops some. Clone size and V and J calls were adopted from that table, with D and trimming inferred from the DNA. Of around 120,000 clones listed, 88% were seen once; the top ten hold approximately 0.81%. About this clone itself: The junction differs from germline at one of its ends, possibly a read error.

Looked up from germline, CDR1 is SSHAT and CDR2 is FNYEAQ (reference sequence). The CDR3 is 15 residues long. The chain employs TRBV7-7 and TRBJ2-7; 7 bases line up with TRBD1. The sequence was obtained from a woman aged 45-65 years with active or convalescent COVID-19. The sample taken for sequencing was peripheral blood. As DNA, the CDR3 is TGTGCTAGCAGCCAAAACCCGACAGGGTTCCACGAGCAGTACTTC. Protein sequence: CASSQNPTGFHEQYF.